Included here is one T cell receptor (beta chain) sequence, with context. Its matching antigen is unknown. The record originates from a study of T cells after yellow fever vaccination. Background on the study: Preparation used SMART-Seq v4 Ultra Low Input for the low-cell-number fractions. Study findings and constraints: FACS-sorted repertoires could contain abundant clonotypes contaminating from the bulk population.

Trimming took 11 bases from V and 5 from J, leaving 27 bases between them. Germline CDR1 is LGHDT and CDR2 is YNNKEL (reference sequence). This CDR3 has 17 amino acids. In making TCR cDNA, 5'RACE template switching added a universal primer site and UMIs to it. One entry per CDR3 protein results from TCRdb running MiXCR on the 5' RACE reads. The sample holds 200,000 to 300,000 distinct CDR3 sequences, 6.9% seen once. The rearrangement uses TRBV3-1 and TRBJ2-2; the D is unclear. The clonotype was recovered from a man aged 25-45 years who received the YFV17D yellow fever vaccine. The sample here was CD4+ T cells sorted from PBMCs, taken 15 days after the yellow fever booster vaccination. CDR3 sequence reads: CASCSQSASLGTGELFF. The CDR3 DNA reads as TGTGCCTCCTGCTCTCAAAGTGCTTCTTTGGGGACCGGGGAGCTGTTTTTT. Together with reference TRBV3-1 and TRBJ2-2, the CDR3 gives the full variable domain: DTAVSQTPKYLVTQMGNDKSIKCEQNLGHDTMYWYKQDSKKFLKIMFSYNNKELIINETVPNRFSPKSPDKAHLNLHINSLELGDSAVYFCASCSQSASLGTGELFFGEGSRLTVL.